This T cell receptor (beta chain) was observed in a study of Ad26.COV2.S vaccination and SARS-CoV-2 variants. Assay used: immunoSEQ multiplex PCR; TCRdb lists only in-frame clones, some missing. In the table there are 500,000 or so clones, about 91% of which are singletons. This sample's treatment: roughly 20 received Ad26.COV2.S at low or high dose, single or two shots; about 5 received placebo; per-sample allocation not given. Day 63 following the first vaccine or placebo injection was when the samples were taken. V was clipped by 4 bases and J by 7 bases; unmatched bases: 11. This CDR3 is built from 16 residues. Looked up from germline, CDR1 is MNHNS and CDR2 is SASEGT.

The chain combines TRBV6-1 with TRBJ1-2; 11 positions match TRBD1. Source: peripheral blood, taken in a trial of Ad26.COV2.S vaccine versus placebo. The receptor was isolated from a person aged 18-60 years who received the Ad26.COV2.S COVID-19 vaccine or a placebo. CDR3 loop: CASSVGQGVLFGGYTF. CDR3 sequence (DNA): TGTGCCAGCAGTGTGGGACAGGGGGTTCTTTTCGGTGGCTACACCTTC.